This T cell receptor (beta chain) was obtained from a study of CD8+CD57+ T cells in acquired aplastic anemia. Ten or more counts support this clonotype. The CDR3 is 16 amino acids. The trim removed 5 bases at V and 9 bases at J, leaving 9 bases unmatched. From germline, CDR1 is MNHEY and CDR2 SVGAGI. CD8+CD57+ cell expansion, shown by flow cytometry, had occurred in the patients selected for sequencing. Genomic DNA, the template, was used for profiling of the TCR beta VDJ and CDR3. A single record per CDR3 protein comes from TCRdb applying MiXCR to the reads. The sample includes under 350,000 distinct CDR3 sequences, 50% to 65% of them seen just once.

This clonotype was sampled from a human donor with aplastic anemia. This rearrangement joins TRBV6-5 to TRBJ2-1, with TRBD2 matching 14 bases. Sequenced sample: sorted CD4+, CD8+, or CD8+CD57+ T cells (not recorded which) from PBMCs. The DNA of the CDR3 is TGTGCCAGCAGTCGCAGACTAGCGGGGGGGCCGGGTGAGCAGTTCTTC. Protein sequence: CASSRRLAGGPGEQFF.